This T cell receptor (beta chain) was sequenced for a study of blood T cells in healthy people across ages. Each donor supplied approximately 10 milliliters of peripheral blood. Notes on this clonotype: Its antigen remains unknown.

Overall study results and limits: Not knowing donor CMV status may have confounded expanded clonotype changes.

This CDR3 comprises 13 residues. The germline CDR1 and CDR2 sequences are LGHNA and YNFKEQ. V gave up 0 bases and J gave up 10 bases, with 10 bases separating them. The use of a sample-barcoded 5' primer and a J-beta primer mix characterized a second PCR of roughly 7 to 11 cycles. Using its own MiXCR run on the 5' RACE reads, TCRdb lists one record per CDR3 protein. The repertoire holds almost 1 million distinct CDR3 sequences, with roughly half as singletons. This TCR came from a woman between 55 and 75 years old in good health. Sequenced: blood. The V call is TRBV4-2, the J call TRBJ2-1; D gene ambiguous. The CDR3 is CASSQDDAREQFF. The CDR3 DNA reads as TGTGCCAGCAGCCAAGATGATGCGAGAGAGCAGTTCTTC.